These 6 T cell receptor beta chains were all obtained from the same sample, sequenced in a study of siplizumab effects on memory and regulatory T cells. The repertoire was sequenced with immunoSEQ multiplex PCR; TCRdb's copy has only in-frame clones and lacks some. The table records over 95,000 clones, around 93% of them present only once. The sample comprised non-Treg CD4+ T cells sorted from blood. These receptors originate from a human donor in good health.

The chain has TRBV7-7 and TRBJ2-3; TRBD2 matches 8 bases. Germline V gene lookup returns CDR1 SSHAT and CDR2 FNYEAQ (reference sequence). The CDR3 has 15 residues. With 4 bases clipped from V and 3 bases from J, the junction kept 6 bases outside the gene matches. The CDR3 bases are TGTGCCAGCAGCTCCGGACTAGCCAATACAGATACGCAGTATTTT. Residues: CASSSGLANTDTQYF.

The chain has TRBV6-5 and TRBJ2-7; 9 nucleotides line up with TRBD2. This CDR3 contains 15 residues. The V and J ends lost 6 bases and 4 bases, in that order; junction bases with no gene match: 10. The germline gives CDR1 MNHEY, CDR2 SVGAGI. This CDR3 reads CASRKTLSGGYEQYF. As DNA, the CDR3 is TGTGCCAGCAGAAAAACCCTTAGCGGGGGATACGAGCAGTACTTC.

The V call is TRBV28, the J call TRBJ1-1, with 7 bases aligning to TRBD1. Germline assignment: CDR1 MDHEN and CDR2 SYDVKM. There are 15 residues in the CDR3. V shed 6 bases and J 5 bases; nucleotides not matched to a gene: 12. The CDR3 nucleotides read TGTGCCAGCAGATCCCGACAGGGCGGGGGGACTGAAGCTTTCTTT. Translating gives CASRSRQGGGTEAFF.

Remarks on this clone: The sample contains more than one DNA sequence encoding this CDR3. The J gene is TRBJ2-5, the V gene TRBV6-5; 12 positions agree with TRBD2. The CDR3 is made up of 14 amino acids. V lost 6 bases to trimming and J lost 5 bases; unmatched junction nucleotides: 4. CDR1 and CDR2 from the germline V gene are MNHEY and SVGAGI. The CDR3: CASSRLAGVETQYF. The CDR3 region has the DNA TGTGCCAGCAGCCGACTAGCGGGGGTGGAGACCCAGTACTTC.

The chain employs TRBV28 and TRBJ2-2; 7 positions match TRBD2. V lost 6 bases to trimming and J lost 7 bases; unmatched junction nucleotides: 8. Germline V gene data show CDR1 as MDHEN and CDR2 as SYDVKM. The CDR3 loop spans 14 amino acids. CDR3 in amino acids: CASRGAGSFGELFF. The CDR3 coding sequence is TGTGCCAGCAGGGGAGCGGGGTCTTTCGGGGAGCTGTTTTTT.

V usage is TRBV29-1 and J usage is TRBJ1-1; 8 bases match TRBD1. Germline CDR1 reads SQVTM; CDR2 reads ANQGSEA. Losses at the gene ends were 3 bases for V and 10 bases for J; bases not matched to a gene: 10. The CDR3 sequence is 13 residues long. The CDR3 loop is CSVDTGTGLRAFF. In nucleotides, the CDR3 is TGCAGCGTTGACACGGGGACAGGTTTGCGAGCTTTCTTT.